This entry lists 8 T cell receptor beta chains sequenced from one sample in a study of control samples from healthy donors and cancer patients. Method: immunoSEQ multiplex PCR; TCRdb's copy keeps in-frame clones and lacks some. The data hold 90,000 or so clones, with 85% observed a single time. Sequenced material: blood. The receptors originated from a man aged 25-45 years in good health.

This rearrangement joins TRBV7-9 to TRBJ2-7; possibly TRBD2 for D (7 bases). CDR3 length equals 14 residues. In germline, CDR1 is SEHNR, CDR2 FQNEAQ (reference sequence). V shed 5 bases and J shed 7 bases, with 18 bases lying between them. The DNA for the CDR3 is TGTGCCAGCAGCCACGACGGGGCGGGGGCTGAGCAGTACTTC. Protein product: CASSHDGAGAEQYF.

The CDR3 protein is CASSIIVGQRSNQPQHF. CDR3 DNA: TGTGCCAGTAGTATTATTGTTGGACAGCGTAGCAATCAGCCCCAGCATTTT. This chain uses TRBV19 with TRBJ1-5; D possibly corresponds to TRBD1 (6 bases). The CDR3 runs to 17 residues. CDR1 LNHDA and CDR2 SQIVND come from the germline V gene (reference sequence). Trimming removed 3 bases from V and 0 bases from J, with 15 bases in between.

The chain employs TRBV28 and TRBJ1-4; 7 bases are shared with TRBD1. Germline values: CDR1 MDHEN, CDR2 SYDVKM. The CDR3 loop spans 19 amino acids. V was pared by 1 base and J by 4 bases, with 15 bases of the junction left unmatched. CDR3 region: CASSLFRDSSIGGNEKLFF. The CDR3 DNA follows: TGTGCCAGCAGTTTATTCCGGGACAGCTCAATCGGGGGTAATGAAAAACTGTTTTTT.

This clone came up a few times. J is TRBJ2-1 and V is TRBV9, with 11 nucleotides matching TRBD2. With V trimmed by 4 bases and J by 2 bases, 2 bases remained unmatched. The CDR3 consists of 15 residues. Germline CDR1 reads SGDLS; CDR2 reads YYNGEE. CDR3 loop: CASSLSGGAYNEQFF. DNA for the CDR3: TGTGCCAGCAGCCTTAGCGGGGGGGCCTACAATGAGCAGTTCTTC.

The V gene is TRBV3-1 (or the pseudogene TRBV3-2), the J gene TRBJ1-2; 7 bases fit TRBD1. The CDR3 covers 14 residues. Germline trimming cut 3 bases from V and 8 bases from J; bases unmatched to any gene: 9. Germline V lookup: CDR1 LGHDT, CDR2 YNNKEL (reference sequence). The CDR3 region is CASSQETGLGGYTF. As DNA, the CDR3 is TGTGCCAGCAGCCAGGAGACAGGGTTGGGAGGCTACACCTTC.

This chain uses TRBV18 with TRBJ2-3; the D call may be TRBD1 or TRBD2 (5 bases each). Germline assignment: CDR1 KGHSH and CDR2 LQKENI. The CDR3 contains 15 residues. Trimming cost V 2 bases and J 6 bases, with 15 bases left between them. This chain's CDR3 is CASSPFGTYEDTQYF. For the CDR3, the DNA is TGTGCCAGCTCACCATTTGGGACCTATGAGGATACGCAGTATTTT.

V is TRBV28 and J is TRBJ1-2; maybe TRBD1 (5 bases). Trimming removed 6 bases from V and 4 bases from J, with 12 bases in between. CDR3 length: 13 amino acids. Germline-derived CDR1 and CDR2 are MDHEN and SYDVKM. The CDR3 DNA follows: TGTGCCAGCAGCCAGACAGATTTCTATGGCTACACCTTC. This translates into CASSQTDFYGYTF.

This rearrangement joins TRBV2 to TRBJ2-3; D is uncertain. CDR1 SNHLY and CDR2 FYNNEI come from the germline V gene. V lost 2 bases to trimming and J lost 4 bases, with 1 base between them. The CDR3 covers 11 residues. CDR3 residues: CASSEPDTQYF. CDR3 coding DNA: TGTGCCAGCAGTGAACCAGATACGCAGTATTTT.